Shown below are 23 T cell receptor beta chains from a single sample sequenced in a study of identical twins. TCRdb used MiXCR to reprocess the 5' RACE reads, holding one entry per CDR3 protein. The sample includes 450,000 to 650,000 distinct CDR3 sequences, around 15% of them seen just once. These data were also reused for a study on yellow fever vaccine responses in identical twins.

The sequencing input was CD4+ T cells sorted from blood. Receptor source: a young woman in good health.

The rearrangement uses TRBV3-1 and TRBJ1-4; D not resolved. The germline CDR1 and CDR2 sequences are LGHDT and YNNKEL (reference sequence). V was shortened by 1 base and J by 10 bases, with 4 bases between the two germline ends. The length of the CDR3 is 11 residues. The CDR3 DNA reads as TGTGCCAGCAGCCAAGTTGGAAAACTGTTTTTT. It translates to CASSQVGKLFF.

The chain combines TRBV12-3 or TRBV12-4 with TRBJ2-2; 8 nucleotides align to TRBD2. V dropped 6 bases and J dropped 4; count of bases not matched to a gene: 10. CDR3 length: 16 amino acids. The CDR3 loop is CASRKPGLVSTGELFF. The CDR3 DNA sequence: TGTGCCAGCAGAAAACCGGGACTAGTTTCCACCGGGGAGCTGTTTTTT.

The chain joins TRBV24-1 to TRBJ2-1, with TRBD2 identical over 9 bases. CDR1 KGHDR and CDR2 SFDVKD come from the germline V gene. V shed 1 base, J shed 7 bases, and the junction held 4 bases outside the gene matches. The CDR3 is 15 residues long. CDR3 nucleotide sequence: TGTGCCACCAGTGATTTCTCGCGGGGGGGAAATGAGCAGTTCTTC. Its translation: CATSDFSRGGNEQFF.

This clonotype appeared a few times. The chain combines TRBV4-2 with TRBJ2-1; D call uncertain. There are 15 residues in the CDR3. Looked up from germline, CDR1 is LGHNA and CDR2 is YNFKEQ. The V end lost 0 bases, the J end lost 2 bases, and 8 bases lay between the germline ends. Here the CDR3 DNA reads TGTGCCAGCAGCCAAGACTACTCCCCCTACAATGAGCAGTTCTTC. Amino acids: CASSQDYSPYNEQFF.

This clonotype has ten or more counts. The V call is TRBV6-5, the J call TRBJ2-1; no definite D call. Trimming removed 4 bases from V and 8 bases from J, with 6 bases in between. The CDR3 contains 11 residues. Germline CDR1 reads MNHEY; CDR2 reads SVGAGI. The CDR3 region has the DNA TGTGCCAGCAGTTCCCTCCATGAGCAGTTCTTC. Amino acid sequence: CASSSLHEQFF.

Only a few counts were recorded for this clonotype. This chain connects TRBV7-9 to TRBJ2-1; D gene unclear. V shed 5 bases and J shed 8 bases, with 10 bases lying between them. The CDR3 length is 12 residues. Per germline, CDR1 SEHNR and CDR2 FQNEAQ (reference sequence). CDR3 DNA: TGTGCCAGCAGCCAGCAAGTCTATGAGCAGTTCTTC. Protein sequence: CASSQQVYEQFF.

CDR3 in DNA: TGTGCCAGCAGTTCCCCGCCCTTCTACAATGAGCAGTTCTTC. Protein product: CASSSPPFYNEQFF. The genes are TRBV27 and TRBJ2-1; no clear D gene. There are 14 residues in the CDR3. The V gene's germline CDR1 is MNHEY and CDR2 SMNVEV (reference sequence). Trimming removed 4 bases at V and 3 bases at J, with 10 bases between.

CDR3 nucleotide sequence: TGCGCCAGCAGCTCCCCGGAGGGAGGAACCACTGAAGCTTTCTTT. As protein: CASSSPEGGTTEAFF. This chain uses TRBV5-1 with TRBJ1-1; D gene unclear. Germline CDR1 is SGHRS and CDR2 is YFSETQ. V lost 3 bases to trimming and J lost 4 bases, with 16 bases between them. CDR3 length: 15 amino acids.

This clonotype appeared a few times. CDR3 region: CASSQWRGGRDTQYF. The CDR3 bases are TGTGCCAGCAGCCAATGGCGGGGGGGCCGAGATACGCAGTATTTT. The chain has TRBV14 and TRBJ2-3, with TRBD2 matching over 9 bases. CDR3 size: 15 residues. Trimming cost V 2 bases and J 5 bases; bases outside gene matches: 5. Looked up from germline, CDR1 is SGHDN and CDR2 is FVKESK.

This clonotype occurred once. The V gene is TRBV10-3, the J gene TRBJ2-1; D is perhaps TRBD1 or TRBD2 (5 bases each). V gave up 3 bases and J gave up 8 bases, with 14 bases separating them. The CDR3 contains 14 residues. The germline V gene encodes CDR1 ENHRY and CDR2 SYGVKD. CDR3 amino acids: CAISDWGSRDEQFF. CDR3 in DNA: TGTGCCATCAGTGATTGGGGGTCTAGGGATGAGCAGTTCTTC.

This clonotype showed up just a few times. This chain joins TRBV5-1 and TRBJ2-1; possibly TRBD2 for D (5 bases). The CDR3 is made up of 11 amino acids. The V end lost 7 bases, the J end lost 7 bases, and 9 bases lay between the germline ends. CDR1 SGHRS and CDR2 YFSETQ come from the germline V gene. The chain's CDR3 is CASAGSNEQFF. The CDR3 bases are TGCGCCAGCGCGGGTAGTAATGAGCAGTTCTTC.

The CDR3 loop reads CASTRGQLNTEAFF. In DNA form, the CDR3 reads TGTGCCAGCACGAGGGGACAGTTGAACACTGAAGCTTTCTTT. The rearrangement joins TRBV12-3 or TRBV12-4 to TRBJ1-1, with TRBD1 identical over 7 bases. J gave up 0 bases and V 7 bases, and 5 bases lay outside the gene matches. The CDR3 extends over 14 amino acids.

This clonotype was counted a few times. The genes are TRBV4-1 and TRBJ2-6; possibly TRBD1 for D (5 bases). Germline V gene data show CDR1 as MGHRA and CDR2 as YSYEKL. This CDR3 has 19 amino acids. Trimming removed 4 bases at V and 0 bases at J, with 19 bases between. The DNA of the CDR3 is TGCGCCAGCAGCCTCCGCGGTGGGGCATCTCCCTCTGGGGCCAACGTCCTGACTTTC. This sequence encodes CASSLRGGASPSGANVLTF.

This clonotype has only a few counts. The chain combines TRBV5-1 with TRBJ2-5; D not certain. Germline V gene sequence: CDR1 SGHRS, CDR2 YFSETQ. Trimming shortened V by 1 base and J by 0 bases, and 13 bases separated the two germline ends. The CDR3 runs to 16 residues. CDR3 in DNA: TGCGCCAGCAGCTTGCCCCACAATATTAACCAAGAGACCCAGTACTTC. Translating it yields CASSLPHNINQETQYF.

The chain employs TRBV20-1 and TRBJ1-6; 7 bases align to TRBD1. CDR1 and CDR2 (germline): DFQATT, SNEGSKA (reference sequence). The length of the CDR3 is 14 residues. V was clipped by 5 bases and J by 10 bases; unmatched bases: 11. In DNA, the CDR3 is TGCAGTGCTCGACCGGGACAGATGGAATCACCCCTCCACTTT. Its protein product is CSARPGQMESPLHF.

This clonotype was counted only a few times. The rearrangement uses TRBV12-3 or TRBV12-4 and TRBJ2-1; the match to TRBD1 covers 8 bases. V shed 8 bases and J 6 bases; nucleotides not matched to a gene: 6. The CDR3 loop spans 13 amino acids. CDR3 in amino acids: CASGGQVPNEQFF. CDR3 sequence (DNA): TGTGCCAGCGGGGGACAGGTGCCCAATGAGCAGTTCTTC.

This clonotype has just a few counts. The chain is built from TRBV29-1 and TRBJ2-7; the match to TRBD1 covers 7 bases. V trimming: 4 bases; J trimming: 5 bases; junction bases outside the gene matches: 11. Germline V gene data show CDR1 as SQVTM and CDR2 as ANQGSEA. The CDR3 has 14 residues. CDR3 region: CSVANHDRADEQYF. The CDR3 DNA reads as TGCAGCGTTGCAAACCATGACAGGGCCGACGAGCAGTACTTC.

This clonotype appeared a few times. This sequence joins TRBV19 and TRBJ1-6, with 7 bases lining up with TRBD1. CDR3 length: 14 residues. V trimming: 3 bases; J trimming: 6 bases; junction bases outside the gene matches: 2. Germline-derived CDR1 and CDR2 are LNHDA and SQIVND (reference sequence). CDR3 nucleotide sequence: TGTGCCAGTAGTATGGGGACAGCTAATTCACCCCTCCACTTT. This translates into CASSMGTANSPLHF.

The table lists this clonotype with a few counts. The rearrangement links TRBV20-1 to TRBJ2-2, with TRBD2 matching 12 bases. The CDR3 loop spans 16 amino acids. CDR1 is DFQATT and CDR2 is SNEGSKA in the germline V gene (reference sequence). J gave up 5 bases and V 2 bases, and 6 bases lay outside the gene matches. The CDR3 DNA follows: TGCAGTGCTAGAACCGGACTAGCGGGGAAAACCGGGGAGCTGTTTTTT. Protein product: CSARTGLAGKTGELFF.

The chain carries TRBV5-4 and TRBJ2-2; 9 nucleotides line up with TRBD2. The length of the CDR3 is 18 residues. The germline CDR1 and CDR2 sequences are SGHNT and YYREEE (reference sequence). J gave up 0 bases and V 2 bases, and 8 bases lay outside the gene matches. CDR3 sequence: CASSLSLAGFANTGELFF. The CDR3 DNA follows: TGTGCCAGCAGCTTATCGCTAGCGGGGTTCGCGAACACCGGGGAGCTGTTTTTT.

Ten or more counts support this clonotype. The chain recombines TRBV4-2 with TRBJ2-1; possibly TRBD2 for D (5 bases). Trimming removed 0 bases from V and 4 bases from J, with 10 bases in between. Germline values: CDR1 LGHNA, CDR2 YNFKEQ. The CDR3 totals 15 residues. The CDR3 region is CASSQDGTSYNEQFF. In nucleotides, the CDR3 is TGTGCCAGCAGCCAAGATGGAACTAGTTACAATGAGCAGTTCTTC.

This CDR3 reads CASRPYRSSFGNQPQHF. The CDR3 DNA sequence: TGTGCCAGCAGACCCTATAGGAGCAGCTTTGGCAATCAGCCCCAGCATTTT. The genes are TRBV28 and TRBJ1-5, with D uncertain. The CDR3 is 17 amino acids. With 6 bases removed from V and 2 bases from J, the gap between germline ends came to 20 bases. Germline assignment: CDR1 MDHEN and CDR2 SYDVKM.

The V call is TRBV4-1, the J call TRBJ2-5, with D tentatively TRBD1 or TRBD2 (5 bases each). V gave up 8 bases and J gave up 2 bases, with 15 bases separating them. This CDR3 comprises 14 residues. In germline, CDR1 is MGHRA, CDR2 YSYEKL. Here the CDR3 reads CASARWDRQETQYF. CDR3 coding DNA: TGCGCCAGCGCCCGTTGGGACCGGCAAGAGACCCAGTACTTC.